This T cell receptor (beta chain) was sequenced for a study of PD-1 blockade in classical Hodgkin lymphoma. Germline V gene lookup returns CDR1 SNHLY and CDR2 FYNNEI. This CDR3 has 13 amino acids. V lost 10 bases and J lost 4; bases outside the gene matches: 4. On this clone itself: What it recognizes is unknown.

Time point noted: newly diagnosed, previously untreated cHL patient sample. Assay: immunoSEQ multiplex PCR; the TCRdb copy retains only in-frame clones and omits some. The sample has around 30,000 clones, roughly nine tenths seen once. Study outcomes and limitations: A reduction in baseline TCR diversity was reportedly seen in newly diagnosed patients relative to healthy donors.

The genes are TRBV2 and TRBJ2-1, with TRBD2 identical over 10 bases. The source of this sequence is a human donor with classical Hodgkin lymphoma. Specimen: peripheral blood mononuclear cells (PBMCs). The CDR3 spells CATAGGRYNEQFF. DNA of the CDR3: TGTGCCACAGCGGGGGGGAGATACAATGAGCAGTTCTTC.